These 25 T cell receptor beta chains were all obtained from the same sample, sequenced in a study of T cell responses to AZD1222 COVID-19 vaccine. The repertoire was sequenced with immunoSEQ multiplex PCR; TCRdb's copy has only in-frame clones and lacks some. The table lists some 100,000 clones, 70% to 90% of them singletons. The material was peripheral blood, obtained on day 0 of AZD1222 vaccination. These receptors were collected from an adult in good health.

The chain employs TRBV18 and TRBJ1-2, with D unclear. Looked up from germline, CDR1 is KGHSH and CDR2 is LQKENI. Trimming removed 3 bases at V and 12 bases at J, with 17 bases between. CDR3 length: 13 residues. In DNA form, the CDR3 reads TGTGCCAGCTCACCTAACGGAGACGGCTTTCACACCTTC. It translates to CASSPNGDGFHTF.

The chain combines TRBV18 with TRBJ2-3; TRBD2 matches 9 bases. The CDR3 is 22 amino acids. With 3 bases clipped from V and 0 bases from J, the junction kept 22 bases outside the gene matches. Looked up from germline, CDR1 is KGHSH and CDR2 is LQKENI. The CDR3 DNA follows: TGTGCCAGCTCACCCCATTCGGGGGCTAGCGGGGTTTCTAAAACTAGCACAGATACGCAGTATTTT. Translated, it gives CASSPHSGASGVSKTSTDTQYF. The full variable domain, in which reference TRBV18 and TRBJ2-3 provide the parts outside the CDR3, is NAGVMQNPRHLVRRRGQEARLRCSPMKGHSHVYWYRQLPEEGLKFMVYLQKENIIDESGMPKERFSAEFPKEGPSILRIQQVVRGDSAAYFCASSPHSGASGVSKTSTDTQYFGPGTRLTVL.

V and J are TRBV13 and TRBJ2-3; tentatively, D is TRBD2 (5 bases). The CDR3 is 15 amino acids. The germline gives CDR1 PRHDT, CDR2 FYEKMQ (reference sequence). V was clipped by 8 bases and J by 2 bases, with 17 bases between them. The CDR3 coding sequence is TGTGCCAGCGAAGCTTTGGGCGGACTCACAGATACGCAGTATTTT. Translated: CASEALGGLTDTQYF. Full variable domain (rest looked up from reference TRBV13 and TRBJ2-3): AAGVIQSPRHLIKEKRETATLKCYPIPRHDTVYWYQQGPGQDPQFLISFYEKMQSDKGSIPDRFSAQQFSDYHSELNMSSLELGDSALYFCASEALGGLTDTQYFGPGTRLTVL.

Details on this clone: A junction boundary mismatches the germline segment, possibly from a read error. The chain joins TRBV11-2 to TRBJ2-7; TRBD2 is a possible D gene (6 bases). Germline values: CDR1 SGHAT, CDR2 FQNNGV. This CDR3 region has 11 residues. The CDR3 region is CASSLGRDRSF. DNA of the CDR3: TGTGCCAGCAGCTTAGGGAGGGACCGGAGCTTC. Drawing the rest from reference TRBV11-2 and TRBJ2-7, the complete variable domain is EAGVAQSPRYKIIEKRQSVAFWCNPISGHATLYWYQQILGQGPKLLIQFQNNGVVDDSQLPKDRFSAERLKGVDSTLKIQPAKLEDSAVYLCASSLGRDRSFGPGTRLTVT.

The gene calls are TRBV5-4 and TRBJ2-3; the match to TRBD2 covers 11 bases. CDR3 length: 15 amino acids. Germline V gene data show CDR1 as SGHNT and CDR2 as YYREEE (reference sequence). Germline trimming cut 4 bases from V and 5 bases from J; bases unmatched to any gene: 6. CDR3 in amino acids: CASSPTSGSQDTQYF. As DNA, the CDR3 is TGTGCCAGCAGCCCCACTAGCGGGAGTCAAGATACGCAGTATTTT.

The chain combines TRBV3-1 (or the pseudogene TRBV3-2) with TRBJ1-2; D not certain. Germline assignment: CDR1 LGHDT and CDR2 YNNKEL (reference sequence). This CDR3 comprises 13 residues. Between the trimmed V and J ends, which lost 1 base and 6 bases, there was a span of 9 bases. This CDR3 is CASSQAVGHGYTF. CDR3 DNA: TGTGCCAGCAGCCAAGCAGTCGGCCATGGCTACACCTTC.

The chain couples TRBV18 to TRBJ1-1; unclear D gene. The V end lost 3 bases, the J end lost 4 bases, and 12 bases lay between the germline ends. The CDR3 runs to 14 residues. Germline CDR1 KGHSH, CDR2 LQKENI. The CDR3 sequence: CASSPPSVSTEAFF. The CDR3 nucleotides read TGTGCCAGCTCACCTCCAAGCGTTTCCACTGAAGCTTTCTTT.

This clone was detected once. The chain uses TRBV6-5 and TRBJ1-1; D remains unclear. This CDR3 contains 13 residues. Germline assignment: CDR1 MNHEY and CDR2 SVGAGI. The V end was cut by 6 bases, the J end by 3 bases, with 11 bases between. The CDR3 spells CASRIYLDTEAFF. CDR3 coding DNA: TGTGCCAGCAGGATTTATCTCGACACTGAAGCTTTCTTT.

V gene TRBV3-1 (or the pseudogene TRBV3-2) combines with J gene TRBJ2-6, with D perhaps given as TRBD1 or TRBD2 (6 bases each). This CDR3 has 18 residues. With 4 bases removed from V and 0 bases from J, the gap between germline ends came to 16 bases. Germline lookup yields CDR1 LGHDT and CDR2 YNNKEL (reference sequence). CDR3 sequence: CASSLNYGGPSGANVLTF. CDR3 DNA: TGTGCCAGCAGCCTCAATTATGGGGGGCCCTCTGGGGCCAACGTCCTGACTTTC.

V is TRBV9 and J is TRBJ2-7; 9 positions match TRBD2. V lost 4 bases, J lost 2 bases, and 7 bases stayed unmatched. Germline V gene sequence: CDR1 SGDLS, CDR2 YYNGEE. The CDR3 is made up of 15 amino acids. CDR3 in amino acids: CASSPRLAVTYEQYF. CDR3 bases: TGTGCCAGCAGCCCGAGACTAGCGGTGACCTACGAGCAGTACTTC.

The V and J genes are TRBV3-1 (or the pseudogene TRBV3-2) and TRBJ2-2; no firm D call. The CDR3 spans 14 residues. V was trimmed by 5 bases and J by 6 bases, leaving 13 bases between them. Germline CDR1 reads LGHDT; CDR2 reads YNNKEL (reference sequence). CDR3 protein: CASSSQVWAGELFF. CDR3 in DNA: TGTGCCAGCAGCTCCCAGGTGTGGGCCGGGGAGCTGTTTTTT.

J is TRBJ2-3 and V is TRBV5-4; no reliable D call. Germline V gene lookup returns CDR1 SGHNT and CDR2 YYREEE (reference sequence). V was clipped by 3 bases and J by 3 bases, with 14 bases between them. This CDR3 comprises 15 residues. For the CDR3, the DNA is TGTGCCAGCAGCTCCAAGTTCCTGAATACAGATACGCAGTATTTT. This gives the protein CASSSKFLNTDTQYF.

Notes on this clone: Other DNA sequences in this specimen translate into the identical CDR3. The chain uses TRBV9 and TRBJ2-5; D call uncertain. The germline gives CDR1 SGDLS, CDR2 YYNGEE. Trimming stripped 0 bases from V and 5 bases from J, with 8 bases between. The CDR3 has 13 amino acids. CDR3 nucleotides: TGTGCCAGCAGCGTAGGAGGCGAGGAGACCCAGTACTTC. Amino acid sequence: CASSVGGEETQYF.

The rearrangement links TRBV9 to TRBJ2-7; possibly TRBD1 for D (6 bases). Germline assignment: CDR1 SGDLS and CDR2 YYNGEE. V lost 5 bases and J lost 5, with 23 bases in between. This CDR3 has 16 residues. CDR3 sequence (DNA): TGTGCCAGCAGTGCAGGGGTATTGGGTGTAAGCCACGAGCAGTACTTC. Its translation: CASSAGVLGVSHEQYF.

Here the CDR3 reads CAIRSAGGHNTEAFF. CDR3 in DNA: TGTGCCATCCGATCGGCAGGGGGACACAACACTGAAGCTTTCTTT. The chain is built from TRBV7-9 and TRBJ1-1, with 7 bases identical to TRBD1. CDR1 SEHNR and CDR2 FQNEAQ come from the germline V gene (reference sequence). The CDR3 has 15 residues. Trimming removed 10 bases from V and 2 bases from J; junction bases left unmatched: 13.

The V gene is TRBV5-6, the J gene TRBJ1-2, with 10 bases fitting TRBD1. Trimming at V came to 2 bases and at J to 7 bases, leaving 11 bases not matched to a gene. The CDR3 spans 16 residues. CDR1 is SGHDT and CDR2 is YYEEEE in the germline V gene. The CDR3 DNA sequence: TGTGCCAGCAGCTTAGAGCCGGGACAGGGGATTCCTGGCTACACCTTC. Its protein product is CASSLEPGQGIPGYTF.

The chain uses TRBV30 and TRBJ2-1; TRBD2 agrees at 8 bases. The germline CDR1 and CDR2 sequences are GTSNPN and SVGIG (reference sequence). Trimming cost V 2 bases and J 5 bases; bases outside gene matches: 14. The CDR3 is 17 amino acids. The CDR3 region has the DNA TGTGCCTGGAGTTGGGCGCATGTAAGCGGGAGCCACAATGAGCAGTTCTTC. Protein product: CAWSWAHVSGSHNEQFF.

This clone was counted once. The rearrangement joins TRBV6-5 to TRBJ1-2; the D gene is possibly TRBD1 (6 bases). The CDR3 consists of 15 residues. V dropped 5 bases and J dropped 4 bases, with 17 bases sitting between them. Germline V gene sequence: CDR1 MNHEY, CDR2 SVGAGI. The CDR3 loop is CASSTTGYEPYGYTF. As DNA, the CDR3 is TGTGCCAGCAGTACTACAGGGTACGAACCCTATGGCTACACCTTC.

The chain has TRBV7-8 and TRBJ2-2; perhaps TRBD1 as D (6 bases). V lost 0 bases, J lost 8 bases, and 13 bases lay in between. The CDR3 totals 15 residues. Germline V CDR1 and CDR2: SGHVS, FQNEAQ. In nucleotides, the CDR3 is TGTGCCAGCAGCTTAGCTTCCAGGGGCTTAGGGGAGCTGTTTTTT. This gives the protein CASSLASRGLGELFF. Full variable domain (missing parts from reference TRBV7-8 and TRBJ2-2): GAGVSQSPRYKVAKRGQDVALRCDPISGHVSLFWYQQALGQGPEFLTYFQNEAQLDKSGLPSDRFFAERPEGSVSTLKIQRTQQEDSAVYLCASSLASRGLGELFFGEGSRLTVL.

This clone came up once. The gene calls are TRBV9 and TRBJ2-1; D is uncertain. Trimming took 1 base from V and 7 from J, leaving 9 bases between them. Germline CDR1 reads SGDLS; CDR2 reads YYNGEE. This CDR3 comprises 13 residues. In nucleotides, the CDR3 is TGTGCCAGCAGCGTATCAAGTTTAAATGAGCAGTTCTTC. It translates to CASSVSSLNEQFF.

The J gene is TRBJ1-6, the V gene TRBV7-6; TRBD1 is a possible D gene (5 bases). Germline V lookup: CDR1 SGHVS, CDR2 FNYEAQ. The V gene lost 2 bases and the J gene lost 3 bases, with 14 bases spanning the gap. The CDR3 is 17 residues long. The CDR3 loop is CASSLTGGTLYNSPLHF. The CDR3 coding sequence is TGTGCCAGCAGCTTAACCGGAGGGACCCTCTATAATTCACCCCTCCACTTT.

For this clone: Sequence at one end of the junction differs from germline and may be a read error. The V gene is TRBV4-1, the J gene TRBJ1-2; the D is unclear. Germline V gene lookup returns CDR1 MGHRA and CDR2 YSYEKL. The CDR3 runs to 12 residues. This chain's CDR3 is CASSQDFVGLSF. CDR3 nucleotide sequence: TGCGCCAGCAGCCAAGATTTTGTCGGACTAAGCTTC.

The rearrangement links TRBV18 to TRBJ1-1; 7 bases agree with TRBD1. CDR3 length equals 17 residues. V lost 2 bases and J lost 1; bases outside the gene matches: 10. CDR1 is KGHSH and CDR2 is LQKENI in the germline V gene. The CDR3 DNA reads TGTGCCAGCTCACCAATTATGACGACAGGGACGAACACTGAAGCTTTCTTT. Its translation: CASSPIMTTGTNTEAFF.

The rearrangement links TRBV28 to TRBJ2-6, with 7 nucleotides matching TRBD2. The CDR3 is 20 amino acids. Per the germline V gene, CDR1 is MDHEN and CDR2 is SYDVKM. V shed 6 bases, J shed 2 bases, and the junction held 19 bases outside the gene matches. CDR3 sequence (DNA): TGTGCCAGCAGCCGCCGAGAAGGTGTGCGGGAGCTCGCTGGGGCCAACGTCCTGACTTTC. Encoded protein: CASSRREGVRELAGANVLTF.

The chain couples TRBV25-1 to TRBJ2-7; unclear D gene. The germline gives CDR1 MGHDK, CDR2 SYGVNS. The V end was cut by 3 bases, the J end by 4 bases, with 19 bases between. The CDR3 contains 16 residues. CDR3 protein: CASSDGGVGTSYEQYF. The DNA of the CDR3 is TGTGCCAGCAGTGATGGTGGGGTAGGTACGTCTTACGAGCAGTACTTC.